The rows below give T cell receptor beta chains drawn from one sample of a study of T cell responses to AZD1222 COVID-19 vaccine. Generated by immunoSEQ multiplex PCR, the TCRdb table keeps only in-frame clones and is missing some. Of approximately 100,000 clones in the sample, more than 75% were seen once. The sample consisted of peripheral blood, taken 28 days after the second AZD1222 dose. These receptors were obtained from an adult who received the AZD1222 COVID-19 vaccine. Both conserved end residues are part of each CDR3. Fields, in order: D gene, V gene, clone size, J gene, CDR3 DNA, CDR3 protein. The D gene is left open where the match is weak. Clone size is shown for a subset of rows, as once, few, many or a class of expanded clone.

NA	TRBV30	NA	TRBJ1-3	TGTGCCTGGAGTGGGGCAGGGCTAGGAAACACCATATATTTT	CAWSGAGLGNTIYF
NA	TRBV2	once	TRBJ1-5	TGTGCCAGCAGCCGAACAGGGAGAGATCAGCCCCAGCATTTT	CASSRTGRDQPQHF
NA	TRBV28	NA	TRBJ1-6	TGTGCCAGCAGAATTCCCTCATCACCCCTCCACTTT	CASRIPSSPLHF
TRBD1	TRBV25-1	NA	TRBJ2-7	TGTGCCAGCAGCGAGGGACAGCTGAAATCCTACGAGCAGTACTTC	CASSEGQLKSYEQYF
NA	TRBV28	NA	TRBJ1-3	TGTGCCAGCAGTGCCCACGGTGGGTCTGGAAACACCATATATTTT	CASSAHGGSGNTIYF
TRBD1	TRBV19	few	TRBJ1-2	TGTGCCAGTAGTTCTACCGGGACAGGGATCTACACCTTC	CASSSTGTGIYTF
NA	TRBV4-3	NA	TRBJ1-5	TGCGCCAGCAGCCAAGATAGTCTGAATCAGCCCCAGCATTTT	CASSQDSLNQPQHF
TRBD1	TRBV29-1	NA	TRBJ2-2	TGCAGCGTTGAACGGACAGGGGGAACCGGGGAGCTGTTTTTT	CSVERTGGTGELFF
NA	TRBV7-9	once	TRBJ1-6	TGTGCCAGCACTCTTGGGGGGAATAATTCACCCCTCCACTTT	CASTLGGNNSPLHF
TRBD1	TRBV5-1	NA	TRBJ1-2	TGCGCCAGCAGCTCCCCCGACAGGGGAGTTCATGGCTACACCTTC	CASSSPDRGVHGYTF
NA	TRBV15	once	TRBJ2-3	TGTGCCACCAGCGGCAAGACAGGATTCGACACAGATACGCAGTATTTT	CATSGKTGFDTDTQYF
TRBD1	TRBV19	NA	TRBJ1-2	TGTGCCAGTAGTGCCGGGAGACAGGGCCCCACCGGTAACTATGGCTACACCTTC	CASSAGRQGPTGNYGYTF
TRBD2	TRBV11-2	few	TRBJ2-1	TGTGCCAGCAGCTTTCCCCATAGCGGGATCTCCTACAATGAGCAGTTCTTC	CASSFPHSGISYNEQFF
NA	TRBV23-1	few	TRBJ2-7	TGCGCCAGCAGTCAATACGGCAATTCCTACGAGCAGTACTTC	CASSQYGNSYEQYF
NA	TRBV12-5	NA	TRBJ2-5	TGTGCTAGTGGTTTACGGGAGACCCAGTACTTC	CASGLRETQYF
TRBD2	TRBV3-1/TRBV3-2	once	TRBJ2-1	TGTGCCAGCAGCCGGGGGACTAGCGGGAGTTTCAATGAGCAGTTCTTC	CASSRGTSGSFNEQFF
NA	TRBV6-6	NA	TRBJ1-5	TGTGCCAGCTGCAGGGTAGAGAATCAGCCCCAGCATTTT	CASCRVENQPQHF
NA	TRBV7-6	NA	TRBJ2-6	TGTGCCAGCAGCTACCCCCCCAGGGCGGCTGGGGCCAACGTCCTGACTTTC	CASSYPPRAAGANVLTF
NA	TRBV2	NA	TRBJ1-2	TGTGCCAGCAGTGAAGAAGGCTACACCTTC	CASSEEGYTF
TRBD1	TRBV19	NA	TRBJ1-1	TGTGCCAGTACTGTGGGACAGTTGAACACTGAAGCTTTCTTT	CASTVGQLNTEAFF
NA	TRBV7-9	NA	TRBJ1-6	TGTGCCAGCAGCCAGGCGGGTGCCGTTTCACCCCTCCACTTT	CASSQAGAVSPLHF
NA	TRBV27	NA	TRBJ2-3	TGTGCCAGCAGTCCTTCCCGGGTTAGCGGAGCCACAGATACGCAGTATTTT	CASSPSRVSGATDTQYF